The text below deals with one T cell receptor beta chain. The antigen remains unidentified. TCRdb recomputed calls from the reads with MiXCR, one row per CDR3 protein. The sample yields about 920,000 distinct CDR3 sequences, roughly 31% seen once. This specimen belongs to a study of T cell repertoires in cytomegalovirus infection. Study-level information: Used in the study were CMV epitopes, some recently identified and HLA-C-restricted, others well-studied and HLA-B-restricted. Matching HLA type, along with CMV infection, was indicated by public TCR beta signatures.

Study conclusions and caveats: Summed frequency of shared TCR beta families picked out CMV carriers who also had the relevant HLA. The ex vivo response showed dominance by HLA-C-restricted CMV-specific TCR beta clonotypes.

The source is a human donor in good health (CMV status not recorded). Some clones in this sample may be carry-over from other donors' samples. The sample here was cultured CD8+ T cells from PBMCs, taken from culture after CMV antigen stimulation.

CDR3 residues: CSASPTGLHTGELFF. The DNA for the CDR3 is TGCAGTGCTAGTCCGACAGGACTACACACCGGGGAGCTGTTTTTT. The chain joins TRBV20-1 to TRBJ2-2, with D perhaps being TRBD1 or TRBD2 (6 bases each). CDR3 length: 15 residues. Germline CDR1 DFQATT, CDR2 SNEGSKA (reference sequence). Deletions cut 3 bases from V and 3 bases from J, with 14 bases between.